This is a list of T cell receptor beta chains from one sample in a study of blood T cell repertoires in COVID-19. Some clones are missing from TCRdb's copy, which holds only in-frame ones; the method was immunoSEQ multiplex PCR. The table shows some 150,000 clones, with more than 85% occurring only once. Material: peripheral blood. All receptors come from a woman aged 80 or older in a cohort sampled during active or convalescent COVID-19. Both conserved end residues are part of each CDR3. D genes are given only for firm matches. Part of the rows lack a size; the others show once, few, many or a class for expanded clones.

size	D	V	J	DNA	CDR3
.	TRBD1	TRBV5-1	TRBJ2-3	TGCGCCAGCAGCCCTACAGGGGGCAGGGATACGCAGTATTTT	CASSPTGGRDTQYF
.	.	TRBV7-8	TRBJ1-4	TGTGCCAGTGCGGGGGGCGGCCTTAATGAAAAACTGTTTTTT	CASAGGGLNEKLFF
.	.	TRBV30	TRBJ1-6	TGTGCCTGGAGTTTGGGACTGATAAATTCACCCCTCCACTTT	CAWSLGLINSPLHF
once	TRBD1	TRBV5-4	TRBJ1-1	TGTGCCAGCAGCTCGGGACAGGGTGTTCTGTCGACGGCTTTCTTT	CASSSGQGVLSTAFF
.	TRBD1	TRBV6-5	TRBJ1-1	TGTGCCAGCAGTCCCGGACAGGGATCGGAAGCTTTCTTT	CASSPGQGSEAFF
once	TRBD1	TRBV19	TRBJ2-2	TGTGCCAGTAGGGGACAGCTAGGCGGCGGGGAGCTGTTTTTT	CASRGQLGGGELFF
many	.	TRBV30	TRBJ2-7	TGTGCCTGGAGTGTTAACAGCTACGAGCAGTACTTC	CAWSVNSYEQYF
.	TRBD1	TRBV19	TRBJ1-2	TGTGCCAGTAGTATAGCGTCGGGACAGTCCTATGGCTACACCTTC	CASSIASGQSYGYTF
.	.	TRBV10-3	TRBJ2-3	TGTGCCATCGGGCAGGGTACAGATACGCAGTATTTT	CAIGQGTDTQYF
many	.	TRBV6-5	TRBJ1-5	TGTGCCAGCAGTTACGGTGGGAGTCAGCCCCAGCATTTT	CASSYGGSQPQHF
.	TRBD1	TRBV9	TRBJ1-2	TGTGCCAGCAGCGGACGGACAGGGGGGCGGTCTGGCTACACCTTC	CASSGRTGGRSGYTF
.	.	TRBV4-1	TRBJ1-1	TGCGCCAGCAGACCTGTCATACTATTAGGTATGAACACTGAAGCTTTCTTT	CASRPVILLGMNTEAFF
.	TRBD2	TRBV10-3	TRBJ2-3	TGTGCCATCAGTGAGTCAGGAAGCGGGGTGGATACGCAGTATTTT	CAISESGSGVDTQYF
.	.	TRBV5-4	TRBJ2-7	TGTGCCAGCAGCTTGGGGGCGGGCCCTAACGAGCAGTACTTC	CASSLGAGPNEQYF
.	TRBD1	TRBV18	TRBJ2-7	TGTGCCAGCTCGGGGGACAGGGTTAACTACGAGCAGTACTTC	CASSGDRVNYEQYF
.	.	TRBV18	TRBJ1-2	TGTGCCAGCTCCCCGGGGAGGGGGAACTATGGCTACACCTTC	CASSPGRGNYGYTF
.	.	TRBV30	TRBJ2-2	TGTGCCTGGTCCTTTGGGGGGGGGCGAGGCGGGGAGCTGTTTTTT	CAWSFGGGRGGELFF
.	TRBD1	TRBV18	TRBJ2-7	TGTGCCAGCTCACCGGGACAGGTCGACACCTACGAGCAGTACTTC	CASSPGQVDTYEQYF
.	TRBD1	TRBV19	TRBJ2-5	TGTGCCAGTAGCAAACAGGGGTTAACACAAGAGACCCAGTACTTC	CASSKQGLTQETQYF
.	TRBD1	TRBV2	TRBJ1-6	TGTGCCAGCATCCTGACAGGGCGGAATTCACCCCTCCACTTT	CASILTGRNSPLHF
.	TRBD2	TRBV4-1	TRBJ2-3	TGCGCCAGCAGCCAAGCACGGACTAGCGGGGGAGATACGCAGTATTTT	CASSQARTSGGDTQYF
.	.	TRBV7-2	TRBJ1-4	TGTGCCAGCAGCTTAGAGGCGGGAGGGCGGGAAAAACTGTTTTTT	CASSLEAGGREKLFF
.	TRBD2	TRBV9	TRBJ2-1	TGTGCCAGCAGCGTAGCTCGGGGACTAGCGGGGGAAAATGAGCAGTTCTTC	CASSVARGLAGENEQFF
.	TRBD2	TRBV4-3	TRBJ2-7	TGCGCCAGCAGCCAAAGCAGCGGGGGGGCCGACAGCTACGAGCAGTACTTC	CASSQSSGGADSYEQYF
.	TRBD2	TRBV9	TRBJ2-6	TGTGCCAGCAGCGCAGCAGTGGGAGGGCTTGGGGCCAACGTCCTGACTTTC	CASSAAVGGLGANVLTF
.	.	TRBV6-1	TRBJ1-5	TGTGCCAGCGGTGAAGGGCGCGGGGTACGACAGCCCCAGCATTTT	CASGEGRGVRQPQHF
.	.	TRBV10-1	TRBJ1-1	TGCGCCAGCAGTCCGCCCCCTTTACATGTTATGAACACTGAAGCTTTCTTT	CASSPPPLHVMNTEAFF
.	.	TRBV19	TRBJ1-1	TGTGCCAGTAGTATAGGGGGCTTGGGCACTGAAGCTTTCTTT	CASSIGGLGTEAFF
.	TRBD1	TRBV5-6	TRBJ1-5	TGTGCCAGCAGCTTATACAGGGGACGGCAGCCCCAGCATTTT	CASSLYRGRQPQHF
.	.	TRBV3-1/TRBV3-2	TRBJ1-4	TGTGCCAGCAGCCAAGAAGGGAGGAAAAAACTGTTTTTT	CASSQEGRKKLFF
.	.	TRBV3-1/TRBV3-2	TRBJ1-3	TGTGCCAGCAGCGAGCCAGGGACTTCTGGAAACACCATATATTTT	CASSEPGTSGNTIYF
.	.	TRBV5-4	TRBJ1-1	TGTGCCAGCAGCCCCCCCCTGGCGGACCGGGGTGAAGCTTTCTTT	CASSPPLADRGEAFF
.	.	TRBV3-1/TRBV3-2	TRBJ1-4	TGTGCCAGCACCCACCGCGCAACTAATGAAAAACTGTTTTTT	CASTHRATNEKLFF
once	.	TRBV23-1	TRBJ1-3	TGCGCCAGCAGTCAATGGACAACTGGAAACACCATATATTTT	CASSQWTTGNTIYF
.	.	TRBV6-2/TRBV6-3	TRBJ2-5	TGTGCCAGCAGTTACCCCCCGCGCGGCCAAGAGACCCAGTACTTC	CASSYPPRGQETQYF
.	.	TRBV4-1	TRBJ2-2	TGCGCCAGCAGCCAAGACCCGAGGCGGCCGGGAGAGCCTGGGGAGCTGTTTTTT	CASSQDPRRPGEPGELFF
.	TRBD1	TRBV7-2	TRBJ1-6	TGTGCCAGCAGCATGACCGGGACAGAGGATTCACCCCTCCACTTT	CASSMTGTEDSPLHF
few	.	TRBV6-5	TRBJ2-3	TGTGCCAGCAGTTACAGGAGGAGCAGACGCACAGATACGCAGTATTTT	CASSYRRSRRTDTQYF
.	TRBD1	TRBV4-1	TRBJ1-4	TGCGCCAGCAGTCGGACAGGCGAATATAATGAAAAACTGTTTTTT	CASSRTGEYNEKLFF
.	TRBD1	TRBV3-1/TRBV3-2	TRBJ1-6	TGTGCCAGCAGCCAAGCAACAGGGGTTTCACCCCTCCACTTT	CASSQATGVSPLHF
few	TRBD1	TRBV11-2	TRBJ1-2	TGTGCCAGCAGCTTACTGGGACAGGGCTACACCTTC	CASSLLGQGYTF
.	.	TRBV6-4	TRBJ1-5	TGTGCCAGCTCGTCTGGGGGGGATCAGCCCCAGCATTTT	CASSSGGDQPQHF
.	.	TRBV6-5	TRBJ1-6	TGTGCCAGCTCCCTAGAGAGTAATTCACCCCTCCACTTT	CASSLESNSPLHF
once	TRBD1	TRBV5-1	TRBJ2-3	TGCGCCAGCAGTCAGGGACAGGGACGGGGAGATACGCAGTATTTT	CASSQGQGRGDTQYF
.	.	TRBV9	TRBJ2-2	TGTGCCAGCAGCGTGGACAGCTGGAACACCGGGGAGCTGTTTTTT	CASSVDSWNTGELFF
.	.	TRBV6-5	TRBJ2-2	TGTGCCAGCACCATTTCGGGGGGCCCCGGGGAGCTGTTTTTT	CASTISGGPGELFF
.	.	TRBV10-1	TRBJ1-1	TGCGCCAGCAGTGAGTCACGACCGGGACGGGGGACCACTGAAGCTTTCTTT	CASSESRPGRGTTEAFF
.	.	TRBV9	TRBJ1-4	TGTGCCAGCAGCGTATCGACAGGCCGGAATGAAAAACTGTTTTTT	CASSVSTGRNEKLFF
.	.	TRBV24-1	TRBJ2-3	TGTGCCACCAGTGATAACTCGTGGACGCAGTATTTT	CATSDNSWTQYF
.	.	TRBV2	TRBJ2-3	TGTGCCAGCAGTCAGGGCACCACAGATACGCAGTATTTT	CASSQGTTDTQYF
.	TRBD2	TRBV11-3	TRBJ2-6	TGTGCCAGCAGCTTAGTTTTAGCGGGGCACTCTGGGGCCAACGTCCTGACTTTC	CASSLVLAGHSGANVLTF
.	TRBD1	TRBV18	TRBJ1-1	TGTGCCAGCAGGGACAGTTTAGACACTGAAGCTTTCTTT	CASRDSLDTEAFF
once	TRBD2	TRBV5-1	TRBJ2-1	TGCGCCAGCAGCTTGGGAGCGGGAGTCGATGAGCAGTTCTTC	CASSLGAGVDEQFF
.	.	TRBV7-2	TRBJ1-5	TGTGCCAGCAGTTCCTCGGGGGTTAGTCAGCCCCAGCATTTT	CASSSSGVSQPQHF
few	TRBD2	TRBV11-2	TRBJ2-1	TGTGCCAGCAGCTCTCTAGCGGGGGCTTACAATGAGCAGTTCTTC	CASSSLAGAYNEQFF